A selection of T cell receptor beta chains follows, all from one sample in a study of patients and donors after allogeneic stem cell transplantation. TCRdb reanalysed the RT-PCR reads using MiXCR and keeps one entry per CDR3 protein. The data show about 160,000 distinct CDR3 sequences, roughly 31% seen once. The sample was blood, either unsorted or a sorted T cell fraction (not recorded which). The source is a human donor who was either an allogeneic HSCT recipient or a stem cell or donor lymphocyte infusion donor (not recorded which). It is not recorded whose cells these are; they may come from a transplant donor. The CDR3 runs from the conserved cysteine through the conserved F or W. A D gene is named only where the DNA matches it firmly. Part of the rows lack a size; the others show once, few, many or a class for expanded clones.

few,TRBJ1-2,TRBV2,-,CASSEAGRDSYGYTF,TGTGCCAGCAGTGAAGCGGGACGGGACTCCTATGGCTACACCTTC
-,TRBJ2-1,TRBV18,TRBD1,CASSPTGGVGYEQFF,TGTGCCAGCTCACCCACAGGGGGCGTTGGGTATGAGCAGTTCTTC
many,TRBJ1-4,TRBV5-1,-,CASSLAQGNEKLFF,TGCGCCAGCAGCTTGGCACAGGGAAATGAAAAACTGTTTTTT
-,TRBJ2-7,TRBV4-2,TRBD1,CASSQPGTAPYEQYF,TGTGCCAGCAGCCAACCCGGGACAGCTCCCTACGAGCAGTACTTC
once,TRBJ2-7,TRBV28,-,CASSFTHLVGVGYEQYF,TGTGCCAGCAGTTTCACCCATCTTGTAGGCGTGGGCTACGAGCAGTACTTC
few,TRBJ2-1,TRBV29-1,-,CSVAFIGQRSYNEQFF,TGCAGCGTTGCTTTCATTGGGCAGCGCTCCTACAATGAGCAGTTCTTC
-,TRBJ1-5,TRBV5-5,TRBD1,CASSPGTVLPLNQPQHF,TGTGCCAGCAGCCCCGGGACAGTTCTACCCCTCAATCAGCCCCAGCATTTT
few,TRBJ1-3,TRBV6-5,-,CASSYTGQEGNTIYF,TGTGCCAGCAGTTACACGGGCCAGGAAGGAAACACCATATATTTT
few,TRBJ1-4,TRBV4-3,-,CASSPGRGGEKLFF,TGCGCCAGCAGCCCGGGAAGGGGCGGTGAAAAACTGTTTTTT
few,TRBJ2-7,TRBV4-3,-,CASSQDWGVTYEQYF,TGCGCCAGCAGCCAAGATTGGGGGGTTACCTACGAGCAGTACTTC
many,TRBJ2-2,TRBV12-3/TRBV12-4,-,CASSLKNTGELFF,TGTGCCAGCAGTTTAAAGAACACCGGGGAGCTGTTTTTT